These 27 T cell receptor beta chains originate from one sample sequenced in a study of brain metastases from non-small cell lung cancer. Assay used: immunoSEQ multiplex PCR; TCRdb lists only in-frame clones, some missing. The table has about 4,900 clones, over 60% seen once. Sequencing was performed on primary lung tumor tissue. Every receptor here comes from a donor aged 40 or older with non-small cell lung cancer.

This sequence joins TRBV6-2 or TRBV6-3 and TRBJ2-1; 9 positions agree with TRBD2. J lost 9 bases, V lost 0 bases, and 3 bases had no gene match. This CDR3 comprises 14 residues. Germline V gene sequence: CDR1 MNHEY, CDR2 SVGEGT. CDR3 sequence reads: CASSYSETSGEQFF. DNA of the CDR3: TGTGCCAGCAGTTACTCCGAGACTAGCGGTGAGCAGTTCTTC.

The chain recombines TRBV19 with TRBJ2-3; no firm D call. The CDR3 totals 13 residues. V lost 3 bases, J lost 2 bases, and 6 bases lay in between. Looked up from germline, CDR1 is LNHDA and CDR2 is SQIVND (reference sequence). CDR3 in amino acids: CASSIGVTDTQYF. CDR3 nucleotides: TGTGCCAGTAGTATTGGGGTCACAGATACGCAGTATTTT.

CDR3: CASSLASDYNEQFF. The CDR3 nucleotides read TGTGCCAGCAGCTTAGCATCGGATTACAATGAGCAGTTCTTC. This chain links TRBV7-2 with TRBJ2-1; D unresolved. V was pared by 0 bases and J by 4 bases, with 7 bases between. Germline V gives CDR1 SGHTA, CDR2 FQGNSA. This CDR3 has 14 residues.

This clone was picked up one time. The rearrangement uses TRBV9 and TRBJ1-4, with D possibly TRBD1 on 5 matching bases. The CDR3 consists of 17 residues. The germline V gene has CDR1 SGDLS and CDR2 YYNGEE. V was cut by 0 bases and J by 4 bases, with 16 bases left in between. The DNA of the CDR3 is TGTGCCAGCAGCGTAGGACGCATGGGGGGTATTAATGAAAAACTGTTTTTT. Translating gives CASSVGRMGGINEKLFF.

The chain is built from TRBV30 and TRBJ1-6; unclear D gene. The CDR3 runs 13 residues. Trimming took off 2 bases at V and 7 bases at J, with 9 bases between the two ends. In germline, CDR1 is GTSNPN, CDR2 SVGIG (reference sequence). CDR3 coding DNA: TGTGCCTGGAGTCACCTCGGGAATTCACCCCTCCACTTT. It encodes CAWSHLGNSPLHF.

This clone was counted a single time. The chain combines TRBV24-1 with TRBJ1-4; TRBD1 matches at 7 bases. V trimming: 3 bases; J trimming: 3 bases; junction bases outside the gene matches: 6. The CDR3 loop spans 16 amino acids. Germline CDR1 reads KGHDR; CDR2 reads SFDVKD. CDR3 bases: TGTGCCACCAGTGATGCCGCGACAGGGTCTAATGAAAAACTGTTTTTT. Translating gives CATSDAATGSNEKLFF.

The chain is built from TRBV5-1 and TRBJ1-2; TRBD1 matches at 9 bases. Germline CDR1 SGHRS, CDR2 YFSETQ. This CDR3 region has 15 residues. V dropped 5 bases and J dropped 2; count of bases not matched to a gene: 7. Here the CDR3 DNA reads TGCGCCAGCAGTCAAGACAGGGGGATCAACTATGGCTACACCTTC. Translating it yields CASSQDRGINYGYTF.

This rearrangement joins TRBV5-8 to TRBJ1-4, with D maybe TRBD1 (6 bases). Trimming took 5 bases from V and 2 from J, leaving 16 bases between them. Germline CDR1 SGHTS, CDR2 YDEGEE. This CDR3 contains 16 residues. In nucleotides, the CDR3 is TGTGCCAGCAGTCGCGGACAGTCAGTGACTAATGAAAAACTGTTTTTT. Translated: CASSRGQSVTNEKLFF.

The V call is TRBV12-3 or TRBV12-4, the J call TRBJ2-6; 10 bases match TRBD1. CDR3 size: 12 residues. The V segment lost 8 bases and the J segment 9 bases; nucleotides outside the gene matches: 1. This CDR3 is CASGDRGNVLTF. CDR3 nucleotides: TGTGCCAGCGGGGACAGGGGCAACGTCCTGACTTTC.

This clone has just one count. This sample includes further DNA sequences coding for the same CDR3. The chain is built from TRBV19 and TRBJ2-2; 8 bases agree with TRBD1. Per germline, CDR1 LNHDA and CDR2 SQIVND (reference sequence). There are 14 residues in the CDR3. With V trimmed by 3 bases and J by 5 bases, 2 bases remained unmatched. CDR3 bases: TGTGCCAGTAGTATCCAGGGGGCAACCGGGGAGCTGTTTTTT. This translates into CASSIQGATGELFF.

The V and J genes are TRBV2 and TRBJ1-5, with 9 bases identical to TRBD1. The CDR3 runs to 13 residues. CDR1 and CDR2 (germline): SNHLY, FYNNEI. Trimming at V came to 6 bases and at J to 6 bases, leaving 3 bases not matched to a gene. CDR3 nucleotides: TGTGCCAGCAGACAGGGACAGGGTCAGCCCCAGCATTTT. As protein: CASRQGQGQPQHF.

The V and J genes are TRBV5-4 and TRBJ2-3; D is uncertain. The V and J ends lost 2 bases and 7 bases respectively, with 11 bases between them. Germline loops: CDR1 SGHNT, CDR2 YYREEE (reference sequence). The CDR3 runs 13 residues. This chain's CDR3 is CASSLSRKHTQYF. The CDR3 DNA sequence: TGTGCCAGCAGCTTATCGCGGAAACATACGCAGTATTTT.

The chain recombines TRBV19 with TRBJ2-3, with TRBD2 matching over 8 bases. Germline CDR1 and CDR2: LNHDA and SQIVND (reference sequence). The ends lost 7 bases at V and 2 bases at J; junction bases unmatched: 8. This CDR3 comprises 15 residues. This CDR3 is CASTKVAGTTDTQYF. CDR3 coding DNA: TGTGCCAGTACCAAGGTAGCGGGGACCACAGATACGCAGTATTTT.

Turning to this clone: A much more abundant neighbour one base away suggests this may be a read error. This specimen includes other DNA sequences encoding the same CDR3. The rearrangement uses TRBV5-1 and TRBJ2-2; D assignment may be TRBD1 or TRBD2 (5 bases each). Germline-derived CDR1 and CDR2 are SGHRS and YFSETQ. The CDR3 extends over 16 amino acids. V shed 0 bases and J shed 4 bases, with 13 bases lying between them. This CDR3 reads CASSLASGTITGELFF. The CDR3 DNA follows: TGCGCCAGCAGCTTGGCCTCTGGGACCATCACCGGGGAGCTGTTTTTT.

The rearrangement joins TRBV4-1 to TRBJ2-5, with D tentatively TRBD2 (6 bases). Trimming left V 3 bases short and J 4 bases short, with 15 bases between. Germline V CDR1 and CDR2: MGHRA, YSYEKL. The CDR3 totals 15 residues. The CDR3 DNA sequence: TGCGCCAGCAGCCATACACGGGGAGGAGGAGAGACCCAGTACTTC. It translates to CASSHTRGGGETQYF.

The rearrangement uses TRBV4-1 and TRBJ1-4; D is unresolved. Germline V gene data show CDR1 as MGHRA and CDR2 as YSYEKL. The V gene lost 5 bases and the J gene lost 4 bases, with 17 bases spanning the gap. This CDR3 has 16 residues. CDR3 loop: CASSAGADPVNEKLFF. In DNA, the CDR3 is TGCGCCAGCAGCGCGGGTGCTGACCCCGTTAATGAAAAACTGTTTTTT.

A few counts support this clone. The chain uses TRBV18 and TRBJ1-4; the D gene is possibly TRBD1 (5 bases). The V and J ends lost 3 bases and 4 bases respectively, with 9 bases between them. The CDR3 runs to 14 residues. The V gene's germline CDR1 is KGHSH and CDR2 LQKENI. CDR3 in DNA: TGTGCCAGCTCACCGGGACCCGTTAATGAAAAACTGTTTTTT. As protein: CASSPGPVNEKLFF.

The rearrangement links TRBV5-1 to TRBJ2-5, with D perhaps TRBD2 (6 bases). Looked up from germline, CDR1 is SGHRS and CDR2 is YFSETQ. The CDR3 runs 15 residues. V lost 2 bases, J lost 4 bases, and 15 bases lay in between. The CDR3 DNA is TGCGCCAGCAGCTTTGGGGCTGCGGGGTCAGAGACCCAGTACTTC. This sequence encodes CASSFGAAGSETQYF.

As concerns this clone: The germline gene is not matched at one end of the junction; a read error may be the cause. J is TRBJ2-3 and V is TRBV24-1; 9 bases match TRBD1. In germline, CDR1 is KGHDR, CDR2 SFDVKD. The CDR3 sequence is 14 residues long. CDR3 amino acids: CATSLDRGTDMQYF. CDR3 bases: TGTGCCACCAGTCTAGACAGGGGGACGGATATGCAGTATTTT.

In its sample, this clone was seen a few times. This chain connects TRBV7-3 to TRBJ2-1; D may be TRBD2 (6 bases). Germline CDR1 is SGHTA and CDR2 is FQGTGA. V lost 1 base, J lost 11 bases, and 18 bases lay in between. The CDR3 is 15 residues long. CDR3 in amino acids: CASSLNSVPAGKQFF. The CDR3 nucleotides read TGTGCCAGCAGCTTAAACTCGGTTCCTGCGGGGAAGCAGTTCTTC.

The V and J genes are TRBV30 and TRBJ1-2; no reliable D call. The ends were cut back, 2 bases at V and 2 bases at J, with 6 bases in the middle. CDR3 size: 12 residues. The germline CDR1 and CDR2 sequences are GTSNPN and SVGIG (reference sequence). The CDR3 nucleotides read TGTGCCTGGAGTTTTGCAAACTATGGCTACACCTTC. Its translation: CAWSFANYGYTF.

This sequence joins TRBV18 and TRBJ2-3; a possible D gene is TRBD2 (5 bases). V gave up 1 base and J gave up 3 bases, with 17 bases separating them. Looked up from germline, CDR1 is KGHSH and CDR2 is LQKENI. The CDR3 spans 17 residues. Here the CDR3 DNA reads TGTGCCAGCTCACCACAAAGAGCGGCCCTTCATACAGATACGCAGTATTTT. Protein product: CASSPQRAALHTDTQYF. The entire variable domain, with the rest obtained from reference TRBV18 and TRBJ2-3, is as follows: NAGVMQNPRHLVRRRGQEARLRCSPMKGHSHVYWYRQLPEEGLKFMVYLQKENIIDESGMPKERFSAEFPKEGPSILRIQQVVRGDSAAYFCASSPQRAALHTDTQYFGPGTRLTVL.

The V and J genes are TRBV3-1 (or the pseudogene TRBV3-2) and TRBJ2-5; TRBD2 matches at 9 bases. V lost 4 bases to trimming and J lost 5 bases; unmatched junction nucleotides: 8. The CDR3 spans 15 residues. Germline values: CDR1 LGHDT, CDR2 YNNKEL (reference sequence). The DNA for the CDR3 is TGTGCCAGCAGCCTAGGCGGGGGGGGTTTGGAGACCCAGTACTTC. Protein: CASSLGGGGLETQYF.

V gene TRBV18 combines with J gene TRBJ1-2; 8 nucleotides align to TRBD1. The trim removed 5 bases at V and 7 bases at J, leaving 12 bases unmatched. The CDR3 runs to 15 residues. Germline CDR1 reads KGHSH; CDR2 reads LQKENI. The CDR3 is CASSSYFQGARGYTF. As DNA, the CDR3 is TGTGCCAGCTCATCCTACTTCCAGGGGGCTCGTGGCTACACCTTC.

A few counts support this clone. CDR3 residues: CASSERDNYGYTF. In DNA, the CDR3 is TGTGCCAGCAGTGAAAGGGATAACTATGGCTACACCTTC. The rearrangement uses TRBV6-1 and TRBJ1-2; no definite D call. The CDR3 covers 13 residues. Germline lookup yields CDR1 MNHNS and CDR2 SASEGT. V was clipped by 2 bases and J by 1 base, with 5 bases between them.

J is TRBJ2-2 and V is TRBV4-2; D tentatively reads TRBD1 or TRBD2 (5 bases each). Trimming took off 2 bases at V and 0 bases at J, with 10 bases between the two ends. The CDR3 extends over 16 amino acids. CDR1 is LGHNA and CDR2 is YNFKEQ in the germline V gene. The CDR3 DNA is TGTGCCAGCAGCCAACGGGACGCGCCGAACACCGGGGAGCTGTTTTTT. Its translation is CASSQRDAPNTGELFF.

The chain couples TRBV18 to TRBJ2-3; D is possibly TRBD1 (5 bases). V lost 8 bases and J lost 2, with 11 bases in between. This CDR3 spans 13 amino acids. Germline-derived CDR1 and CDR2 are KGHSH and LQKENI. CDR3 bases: TGTGCCAGCATACAGACAGTCACAGATACGCAGTATTTT. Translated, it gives CASIQTVTDTQYF.